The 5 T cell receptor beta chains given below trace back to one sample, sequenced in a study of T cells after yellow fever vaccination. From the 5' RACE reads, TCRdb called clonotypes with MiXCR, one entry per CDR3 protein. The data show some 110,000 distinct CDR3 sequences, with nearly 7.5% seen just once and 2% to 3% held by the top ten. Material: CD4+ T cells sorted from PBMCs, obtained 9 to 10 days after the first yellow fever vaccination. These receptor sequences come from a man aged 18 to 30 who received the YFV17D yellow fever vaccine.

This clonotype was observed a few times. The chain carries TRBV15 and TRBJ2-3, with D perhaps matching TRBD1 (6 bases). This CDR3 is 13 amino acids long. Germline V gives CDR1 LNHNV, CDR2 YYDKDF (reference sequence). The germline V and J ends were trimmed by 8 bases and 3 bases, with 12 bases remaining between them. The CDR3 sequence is CATGGQMTDTQYF. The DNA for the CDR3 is TGTGCCACCGGTGGACAGATGACAGATACGCAGTATTTT.

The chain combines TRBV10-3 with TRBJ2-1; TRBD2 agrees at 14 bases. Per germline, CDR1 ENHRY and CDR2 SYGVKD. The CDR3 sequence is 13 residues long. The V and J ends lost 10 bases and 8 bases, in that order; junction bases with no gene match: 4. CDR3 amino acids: CATRLAGGDEQFF. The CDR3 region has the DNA TGTGCCACCCGACTAGCGGGGGGGGATGAGCAGTTCTTC.

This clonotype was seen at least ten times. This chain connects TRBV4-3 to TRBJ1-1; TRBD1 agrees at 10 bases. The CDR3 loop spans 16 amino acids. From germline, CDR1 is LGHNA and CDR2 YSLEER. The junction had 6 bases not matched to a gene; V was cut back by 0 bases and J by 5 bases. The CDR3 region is CASSQDLRTGGTEAFF. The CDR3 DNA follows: TGCGCCAGCAGCCAAGATCTAAGGACAGGGGGTACTGAAGCTTTCTTT.

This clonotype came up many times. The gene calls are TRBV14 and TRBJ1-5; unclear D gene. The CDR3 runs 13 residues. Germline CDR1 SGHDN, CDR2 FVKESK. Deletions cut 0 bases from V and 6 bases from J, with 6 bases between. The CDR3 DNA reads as TGTGCCAGCAGCCAAGATTTGGGTCAGCCCCAGCATTTT. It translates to CASSQDLGQPQHF.

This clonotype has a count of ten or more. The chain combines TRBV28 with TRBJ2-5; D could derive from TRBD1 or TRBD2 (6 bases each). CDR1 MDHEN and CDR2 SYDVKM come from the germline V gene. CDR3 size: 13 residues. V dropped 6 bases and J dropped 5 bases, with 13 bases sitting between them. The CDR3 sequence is CASRTGGRETQYF. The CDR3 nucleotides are TGTGCCAGCAGAACCGGGGGCCGGGAGACCCAGTACTTC.